The TCR beta chain under discussion was sequenced for a study of T-cell reconstitution after alpha-beta-depleted transplantation in children. Study outcomes and limitations: Among T cells one year after transplant, newly produced cells accounted for most counts and diversity. It was reported that alpha-beta T cells came from several hundred expanded graft clones (about two months after transplant). TCRbeta diversity was high at day 60 in some patients (a result of surviving recipient T cells and thymic progenitors).

V lost 0 bases to trimming and J lost 0 bases, with 17 bases between them. Germline assignment: CDR1 MGHRA and CDR2 YSYEKL. The length of the CDR3 is 19 residues. This clonotype occurred many times. What it binds is not known. The TCRbeta library incorporated unique molecular identifiers. Each CDR3 protein gets one entry after TCRdb re-called the PCR reads with MiXCR. There are around 240,000 distinct CDR3 sequences in the sample; 8.2% occur only once, and about 6.4% lies in the top ten. The chain employs TRBV4-1 and TRBJ2-2; no clear D gene. This TCR came from a male patient younger than 18 who had a stem cell transplant for acute lymphoblastic leukemia, so the T cells may come from the graft donor. Source: PBMCs, mostly from graft donor cells, taken 180 days after TCRalphabeta/CD19-depleted stem cell transplant. The CDR3 sequence is CASSQDRLLGGTNTGELFF. The CDR3 DNA reads TGCGCCAGCAGCCAAGATCGGCTGCTGGGCGGAACGAACACCGGGGAGCTGTTTTTT.